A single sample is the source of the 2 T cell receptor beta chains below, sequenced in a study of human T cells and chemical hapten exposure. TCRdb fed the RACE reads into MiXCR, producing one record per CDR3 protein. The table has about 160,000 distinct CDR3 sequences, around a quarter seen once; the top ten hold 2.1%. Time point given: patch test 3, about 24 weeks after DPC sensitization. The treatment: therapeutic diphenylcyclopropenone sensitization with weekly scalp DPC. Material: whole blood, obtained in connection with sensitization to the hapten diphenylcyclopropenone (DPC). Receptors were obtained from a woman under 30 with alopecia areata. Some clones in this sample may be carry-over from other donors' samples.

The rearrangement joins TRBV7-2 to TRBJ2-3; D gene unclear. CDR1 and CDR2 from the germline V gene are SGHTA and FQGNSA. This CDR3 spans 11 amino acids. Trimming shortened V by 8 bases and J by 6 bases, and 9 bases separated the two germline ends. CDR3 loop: CASAPGDTQYF. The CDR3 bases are TGTGCCAGCGCACCTGGGGATACGCAGTATTTT.

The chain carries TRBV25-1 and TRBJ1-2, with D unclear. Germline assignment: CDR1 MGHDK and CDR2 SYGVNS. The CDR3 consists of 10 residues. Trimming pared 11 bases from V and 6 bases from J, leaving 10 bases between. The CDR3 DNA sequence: TGTGCCGTGGGTGCAGATGGCTACACCTTC. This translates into CAVGADGYTF.